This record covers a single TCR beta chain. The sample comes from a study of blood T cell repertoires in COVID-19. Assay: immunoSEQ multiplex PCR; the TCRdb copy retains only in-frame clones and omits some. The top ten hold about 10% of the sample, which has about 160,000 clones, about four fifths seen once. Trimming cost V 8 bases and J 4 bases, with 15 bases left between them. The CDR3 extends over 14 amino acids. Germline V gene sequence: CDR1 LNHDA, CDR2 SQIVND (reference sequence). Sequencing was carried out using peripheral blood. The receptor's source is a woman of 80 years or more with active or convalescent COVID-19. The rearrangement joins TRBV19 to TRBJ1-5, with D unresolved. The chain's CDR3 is CASSGSFENQPQHF. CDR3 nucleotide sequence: TGTGCCAGTTCGGGGTCCTTCGAAAATCAGCCCCAGCATTTT.